One T cell receptor (beta chain) is described in this entry. This entry comes from a study of blood T cell repertoires in COVID-19. TCRdb keeps only in-frame clones here, not all; method: immunoSEQ multiplex PCR. Among approximately 220,000 clones listed, approximately 83% were seen once. This sequence was found in a man aged 40-49 years with acute or convalescent COVID-19. The sample was peripheral blood.

The CDR3 region is CASSVSPGTPQYF. Here the CDR3 DNA reads TGTGCCAGCAGCGTCTCCCCCGGGACACCACAGTACTTC. This sequence joins TRBV14 and TRBJ2-7, with D maybe TRBD1 (6 bases). CDR1 is SGHDN, CDR2 FVKESK, per germline. V lost 5 bases and J lost 10, with 18 bases in between. The CDR3 has 13 amino acids.